These 21 T cell receptor beta chains were all obtained from the same sample, sequenced in a study of cytomegalovirus exposure and HLA in healthy donors (dated by TCRdb to 2017 to 2019). The library was made by the immunoSEQ multiplex PCR assay. A mixture of 60 forward primers for TCR Vbeta segments and 13 reverse primers for TCR Jbeta segments was used in the multiplex PCR. TCRdb took over this immuneACCESS table, retaining in-frame rearrangements with V and J assigned. Such tables are incomplete; in checked studies, under half of the missing clones stem from an unresolved V gene, and the remainder is unexplained. The sample data list 150,000 to 250,000 clones, and around 81% of these were observed just once. 1.9% of the sample is in the top ten clones. Sequenced: PBMCs. These receptors were obtained from a man aged 30 to 39 in good health and CMV-seronegative.

Remarks on this clone: The same CDR3 also results from other DNA sequences found in this sample. This chain connects TRBV9 to TRBJ2-2; D is possibly TRBD1 (6 bases). CDR3 length equals 14 residues. The germline CDR1 and CDR2 sequences are SGDLS and YYNGEE. V shed 5 bases and J shed 1 base, with 9 bases lying between them. The CDR3 nucleotides read TGTGCCAGCAGGGGACAAGTGAACACCGGGGAGCTGTTTTTT. Translating it yields CASRGQVNTGELFF.

The V call is TRBV7-9, the J call TRBJ1-1; D uncertain. The V gene's germline CDR1 is SEHNR and CDR2 FQNEAQ (reference sequence). This CDR3 spans 12 amino acids. V lost 2 bases and J lost 2, with 3 bases in between. In nucleotides, the CDR3 is TGTGCCAGCAGCTTAAGCAACACTGAAGCTTTCTTT. Encoded protein: CASSLSNTEAFF.

The chain uses TRBV28 and TRBJ2-1; 12 bases are shared with TRBD2. The V segment lost 9 bases and the J segment 7 bases; nucleotides outside the gene matches: 10. The CDR3 is 15 residues long. CDR1 and CDR2 (germline): MDHEN, SYDVKM. The CDR3 DNA follows: TGTGCCAGTTTTGCTAGCGGGAGGGCGGGGAATGAGCAGTTCTTC. It is translated as CASFASGRAGNEQFF.

This clone showed up just once. The rearrangement uses TRBV27 and TRBJ2-2, with 11 bases that match TRBD2. CDR3 size: 15 residues. The junction had 2 bases not matched to a gene; V was cut back by 5 bases and J by 3 bases. Looked up from germline, CDR1 is MNHEY and CDR2 is SMNVEV (reference sequence). This chain's CDR3 is CASSIAGGYTGELFF. In DNA form, the CDR3 reads TGTGCCAGCAGTATAGCGGGAGGGTACACCGGGGAGCTGTTTTTT.

Written as DNA, the CDR3 is TGTGCCAGCAGTCAGGGGAACTATGGCTACACCTTC. Translation gives CASSQGNYGYTF. V and J are TRBV6-1 and TRBJ1-2; a weak D match, TRBD1 (6 bases). This CDR3 is built from 12 residues. The germline V gene has CDR1 MNHNS and CDR2 SASEGT. V was clipped by 5 bases and J by 2 bases, with 6 bases between them.

This chain connects TRBV5-1 to TRBJ1-3; D is perhaps TRBD1 (6 bases). Germline CDR1 SGHRS, CDR2 YFSETQ. The ends were cut back, 4 bases at V and 1 base at J, with 9 bases in the middle. The CDR3 runs 14 residues. CDR3 protein: CASSGQPSGNTIYF. Written as DNA, the CDR3 is TGCGCCAGCAGCGGACAGCCGTCTGGAAACACCATATATTTT.

This chain joins TRBV2 and TRBJ2-2, with 9 positions matching TRBD1. CDR3 length: 15 amino acids. After removal of 5 bases from V and 4 bases from J, the junction contained 5 bases not matched to a gene. Per the germline V gene, CDR1 is SNHLY and CDR2 is FYNNEI. CDR3 DNA: TGTGCCAGCAGTTTAACAGGGGGCAGCACCGGGGAGCTGTTTTTT. As protein: CASSLTGGSTGELFF. Combining the CDR3 with reference TRBV2 and TRBJ2-2 gives the whole variable domain EPEVTQTPSHQVTQMGQEVILRCVPISNHLYFYWYRQILGQKVEFLVSFYNNEISEKSEIFDDQFSVERPDGSNFTLKIRSTKLEDSAMYFCASSLTGGSTGELFFGEGSRLTVL.

This clone is a singleton in its sample. The rearrangement uses TRBV5-4 and TRBJ2-3, with D unclear. The CDR3 length is 15 residues. Trimming took off 4 bases at V and 2 bases at J, with 14 bases between the two ends. Germline assignment: CDR1 SGHNT and CDR2 YYREEE (reference sequence). Here the CDR3 DNA reads TGTGCCAGCAGCCCCGACCAGGCCCACACAGATACGCAGTATTTT. Translating gives CASSPDQAHTDTQYF.

The chain recombines TRBV13 with TRBJ2-1; TRBD2 aligns across 9 bases. The CDR3 contains 19 residues. Germline V gives CDR1 PRHDT, CDR2 FYEKMQ (reference sequence). Unmatched junction bases numbered 18, after V lost 5 bases and J lost 4 bases. In DNA, the CDR3 is TGTGCCAGCAGCGCATCAGGGTTGGATAGCGGGAGTCGTTACAATGAGCAGTTCTTC. Translating it yields CASSASGLDSGSRYNEQFF. Together with reference TRBV13 and TRBJ2-1, the CDR3 gives the full variable domain: AAGVIQSPRHLIKEKRETATLKCYPIPRHDTVYWYQQGPGQDPQFLISFYEKMQSDKGSIPDRFSAQQFSDYHSELNMSSLELGDSALYFCASSASGLDSGSRYNEQFFGPGTRLTVL.

The chain has TRBV2 and TRBJ1-4, with D possibly being TRBD1 (6 bases). This CDR3 has 15 residues. CDR1 and CDR2 (germline): SNHLY, FYNNEI. The V and J ends lost 4 bases and 3 bases respectively, with 12 bases between them. This CDR3 is CASSVYPGANEKLFF. Written as DNA, the CDR3 is TGTGCCAGCAGTGTATACCCAGGGGCTAATGAAAAACTGTTTTTT. Looking up the rest from reference TRBV2 and TRBJ1-4 gives the full variable domain: EPEVTQTPSHQVTQMGQEVILRCVPISNHLYFYWYRQILGQKVEFLVSFYNNEISEKSEIFDDQFSVERPDGSNFTLKIRSTKLEDSAMYFCASSVYPGANEKLFFGSGTQLSVL.

V usage is TRBV5-4 and J usage is TRBJ1-1; tentatively, D is TRBD1 (5 bases). The CDR3 sequence is 14 residues long. Trimming left V 5 bases short and J 3 bases short, with 14 bases between. Germline values: CDR1 SGHNT, CDR2 YYREEE (reference sequence). The CDR3 coding sequence is TGTGCCAGCAGGATACGACGGGGGGACACTGAAGCTTTCTTT. This codes for CASRIRRGDTEAFF.

The chain has TRBV5-4 and TRBJ1-1; D might be TRBD1 (5 bases). Trimming took 4 bases from V and 0 from J, leaving 19 bases between them. This CDR3 comprises 17 residues. Germline assignment: CDR1 SGHNT and CDR2 YYREEE (reference sequence). The CDR3 region is CASSHARRGTMNTEAFF. In nucleotides, the CDR3 is TGTGCCAGCAGCCACGCTCGTCGGGGGACGATGAACACTGAAGCTTTCTTT.

Only one count was recorded for this clone. The J gene is TRBJ2-5, the V gene TRBV6-5; 8 bases are shared with TRBD1. The CDR3 sequence is 13 residues long. Germline trimming cut 6 bases from V and 5 bases from J; bases unmatched to any gene: 5. Germline CDR1 is MNHEY and CDR2 is SVGAGI. CDR3 in DNA: TGTGCCAGCAGACGGACAGGGCGGGAGACCCAGTACTTC. The encoded protein is CASRRTGRETQYF.

The chain couples TRBV9 to TRBJ2-5, with TRBD2 matching over 7 bases. The length of the CDR3 is 14 residues. Germline assignment: CDR1 SGDLS and CDR2 YYNGEE. Trimming took 1 base from V and 4 from J; bases not matched to a gene: 4. CDR3 sequence: CASSVSGRVETQYF. The CDR3 DNA reads as TGTGCCAGCAGCGTAAGTGGGAGGGTAGAGACCCAGTACTTC.

The J gene is TRBJ1-3, the V gene TRBV4-2; no definite D call. CDR1 and CDR2 from the germline V gene are LGHNA and YNFKEQ. V lost 0 bases and J 0 bases, leaving 9 bases between the germline ends. This CDR3 region has 16 residues. The chain's CDR3 is CASSQERSNSGNTIYF. CDR3 nucleotide sequence: TGTGCCAGCAGCCAAGAGAGGTCCAACTCTGGAAACACCATATATTTT.

V is TRBV19 and J is TRBJ2-1, with 11 bases aligning to TRBD2. The V segment lost 4 bases and the J segment 7 bases; nucleotides outside the gene matches: 3. This CDR3 is 14 amino acids long. Looked up from germline, CDR1 is LNHDA and CDR2 is SQIVND (reference sequence). In DNA form, the CDR3 reads TGTGCCAGTAGTACCCGGACTAGCGGGAATGAGCAGTTCTTC. Translating gives CASSTRTSGNEQFF.

The CDR3 DNA reads as TGTGCCAGCAGCGCCGGGTTCTACAATGAGCAGTTCTTC. Residues: CASSAGFYNEQFF. This rearrangement joins TRBV5-4 to TRBJ2-1; D remains ambiguous. Germline CDR1 reads SGHNT; CDR2 reads YYREEE (reference sequence). The CDR3 is 13 residues long. Trimming took off 4 bases at V and 3 bases at J, with 8 bases between the two ends.

This clone was seen more than once but under ten times. The chain uses TRBV10-1 and TRBJ1-5; D is unresolved. Germline assignment: CDR1 WNHNN and CDR2 SYGVQD (reference sequence). The CDR3 sequence is 13 residues long. The V end lost 2 bases, the J end lost 3 bases, and 5 bases lay between the germline ends. The CDR3 region has the DNA TGCGCCAGCAGTGAGGGCCTCAATCAGCCCCAGCATTTT. Amino acid sequence: CASSEGLNQPQHF.

The chain employs TRBV2 and TRBJ1-5; D is ambiguous. Per germline, CDR1 SNHLY and CDR2 FYNNEI. V lost 4 bases, J lost 4 bases, and 17 bases lay in between. The CDR3 consists of 16 residues. The CDR3 is CASSGEAAEWNQPQHF. CDR3 coding DNA: TGTGCCAGCAGTGGTGAGGCGGCGGAGTGGAATCAGCCCCAGCATTTT.

This chain uses TRBV19 with TRBJ2-3, with D perhaps TRBD2 (6 bases). CDR3 length: 17 residues. From germline, CDR1 is LNHDA and CDR2 SQIVND (reference sequence). The ends were cut back, 1 base at V and 4 bases at J, with 18 bases in the middle. The CDR3 here is CASSIVRQVGGADTQYF. The DNA for the CDR3 is TGTGCCAGTAGTATAGTCCGGCAAGTCGGGGGTGCAGATACGCAGTATTTT.

The genes are TRBV28 and TRBJ1-2; no clear D. Per germline, CDR1 MDHEN and CDR2 SYDVKM. V was clipped by 2 bases and J by 2 bases, with 9 bases between them. The CDR3 has 14 residues. In DNA, the CDR3 is TGTGCCAGCAGTTTAATTACTGAAAACTATGGCTACACCTTC. Its translation: CASSLITENYGYTF.